This T cell receptor beta chain was documented in a study of STAT3 mutations in large granular lymphocyte leukemia. Study-wide points: Every T-cell large granular lymphocyte leukemia patient had at least one immunodominant TCR beta clonotype.

The V and J ends lost 2 bases and 1 base, in that order; junction bases with no gene match: 2. CDR3 length: 14 amino acids. Germline-derived CDR1 and CDR2 are SEHNR and FQNEAQ (reference sequence). As to this clone: The antigen remains undetermined.

The data were produced by immunoSEQ multiplex PCR, yet TCRdb's version contains in-frame clones alone and is incomplete. This table has 2,500 to 4,000 clones, around 40% appearing once. The origin of this receptor is a man in his forties or fifties with T-cell large granular lymphocyte leukemia. Some clones in this sample may be carry-over from other donors' samples. This rearrangement joins TRBV7-9 to TRBJ2-7; the match to TRBD1 covers 7 bases. Source material: peripheral blood mononuclear cells. The CDR3 DNA follows: TGTGCCAGCAGCTTATTGGGACAGTCCTACGAGCAGTACTTC. Encoded protein: CASSLLGQSYEQYF.